A single sample gave rise to the 25 T cell receptor beta chains below, sequenced in a study of cytomegalovirus exposure and HLA in healthy donors. The PCR made use of 60 Vbeta and 13 Jbeta primers. Libraries were prepared by immunoSEQ multiplex PCR; TCRdb keeps only in-frame clonotypes and omits some of them. The sample has 25,000 to 30,000 clones, about 70% seen once. Sequences were obtained from PBMCs. The receptors were sampled from a woman aged 50 to 60 in good health and CMV-seronegative.

This clone was found a few times. The V call is TRBV5-1, the J call TRBJ1-1, with D tentatively TRBD1 (5 bases). Between the trimmed V and J ends, which lost 0 bases and 1 base, there was a span of 13 bases. This CDR3 region has 16 residues. Per the germline V gene, CDR1 is SGHRS and CDR2 is YFSETQ. The CDR3 sequence is CASSLVVGRGNTEAFF. Written as DNA, the CDR3 is TGCGCCAGCAGCTTGGTCGTGGGAAGGGGGAACACTGAAGCTTTCTTT.

This clone appeared once. The rearrangement joins TRBV29-1 to TRBJ2-5; the match to TRBD1 covers 12 bases. The germline CDR1 and CDR2 sequences are SQVTM and ANQGSEA. The J segment lost 5 bases and the V segment lost 4 bases, leaving 11 bases of the junction unmatched. This CDR3 has 16 amino acids. The CDR3 sequence: CSVGLPGTGGRETQYF. The DNA of the CDR3 is TGCAGCGTTGGACTCCCCGGGACAGGGGGCCGGGAGACCCAGTACTTC.

V and J are TRBV28 and TRBJ2-5; TRBD2 might be the D (5 bases). The CDR3 has 14 residues. Germline loops: CDR1 MDHEN, CDR2 SYDVKM. V gave up 7 bases and J gave up 5 bases, with 17 bases separating them. For the CDR3, the DNA is TGTGCCAGCAATCACGCCGGGGTCGAGGAGACCCAGTACTTC. This translates into CASNHAGVEETQYF.

V gene TRBV6-5 combines with J gene TRBJ2-5; D is undetermined. The CDR3 sequence is 14 residues long. Trimming removed 0 bases at V and 2 bases at J, with 7 bases between. Germline CDR1 and CDR2: MNHEY and SVGAGI. The CDR3 DNA sequence: TGTGCCAGCAGTTACTCGTCCCTTCAAGAGACCCAGTACTTC. Amino acid sequence: CASSYSSLQETQYF.

This clone showed up just a few times. The CDR3 nucleotides are TGCGCCAGCAGCTTGGAGGGGGTTTTCAGTTCACCCCTCCACTTT. Protein: CASSLEGVFSSPLHF. This chain connects TRBV5-1 to TRBJ1-6, with D possibly being TRBD1 (6 bases). CDR3 size: 15 residues. Germline values: CDR1 SGHRS, CDR2 YFSETQ. V lost 0 bases and J 9 bases, leaving 13 bases between the germline ends. The variable domain in full, with the rest retrieved from reference TRBV5-1 and TRBJ1-6, is KAGVTQTPRYLIKTRGQQVTLSCSPISGHRSVSWYQQTPGQGLQFLFEYFSETQRNKGNFPGRFSGRQFSNSRSEMNVSTLELGDSALYLCASSLEGVFSSPLHFGNGTRLTVT.

The rearrangement uses TRBV25-1 and TRBJ1-1; 9 bases are shared with TRBD1. This CDR3 comprises 14 residues. In germline, CDR1 is MGHDK, CDR2 SYGVNS. The trim removed 6 bases at V and 11 bases at J, leaving 13 bases unmatched. CDR3 nucleotide sequence: TGTGCCAGCAGCGGAATCGGACAGGGGCGTGAGGCTTTCTTT. As protein: CASSGIGQGREAFF.

This clone was detected only a few times. CDR3 sequence reads: CASSGGGSFNEQFF. The CDR3 nucleotides read TGCGCCAGCAGCGGCGGGGGGTCGTTCAATGAGCAGTTCTTC. V and J are TRBV5-1 and TRBJ2-1; TRBD2 matches 8 bases. Germline V gene data show CDR1 as SGHRS and CDR2 as YFSETQ. V lost 4 bases to trimming and J lost 6 bases; unmatched junction nucleotides: 6. The CDR3 extends over 14 amino acids. The full variable domain, completed using reference TRBV5-1 and TRBJ2-1, is KAGVTQTPRYLIKTRGQQVTLSCSPISGHRSVSWYQQTPGQGLQFLFEYFSETQRNKGNFPGRFSGRQFSNSRSEMNVSTLELGDSALYLCASSGGGSFNEQFFGPGTRLTVL.

The chain joins TRBV5-1 to TRBJ2-5; TRBD1 is a possible D gene (6 bases). Trimming took off 4 bases at V and 2 bases at J, with 21 bases between the two ends. Germline V gene data show CDR1 as SGHRS and CDR2 as YFSETQ. CDR3 length: 17 amino acids. The DNA for the CDR3 is TGCGCCAGCAGCCGCACAGGGAAGATTCAGGGGCAAGAGACCCAGTACTTC. It is translated as CASSRTGKIQGQETQYF.

In this sample, this clone turned up a few times. The chain recombines TRBV4-1 with TRBJ1-1; no clear D gene. The V end lost 1 base, the J end lost 0 bases, and 15 bases lay between the germline ends. This CDR3 spans 17 amino acids. CDR1 is MGHRA, CDR2 YSYEKL, per germline. This CDR3 reads CASSQVRGVLVNTEAFF. For the CDR3, the DNA is TGCGCCAGCAGCCAAGTACGCGGGGTCCTCGTGAACACTGAAGCTTTCTTT.

This clone was counted between two and nine times. The CDR3 region is CASLPLAGDYEQYF. CDR3 nucleotides: TGTGCCAGCCTCCCACTAGCGGGGGACTACGAGCAGTACTTC. The chain couples TRBV2 to TRBJ2-7, with TRBD2 matching over 11 bases. The CDR3 length is 14 residues. J was trimmed by 3 bases and V by 8 bases; bases with no gene match: 6. Germline CDR1 SNHLY, CDR2 FYNNEI.

This clone has more than one count but fewer than ten. V gene TRBV5-1 combines with J gene TRBJ1-2; tentative D call: TRBD1 (6 bases). Germline loops: CDR1 SGHRS, CDR2 YFSETQ. The V gene lost 4 bases and the J gene lost 2 bases, with 12 bases spanning the gap. The CDR3 sequence is 14 residues long. Written as DNA, the CDR3 is TGCGCCAGCAGCCGGGAAGGGGGAAACTATGGCTACACCTTC. Amino acid sequence: CASSREGGNYGYTF.

The CDR3 region is CSVRAGTTHNEQFF. The CDR3 region has the DNA TGCAGCGTTAGAGCCGGGACAACACACAATGAGCAGTTCTTC. This chain joins TRBV29-1 and TRBJ2-1; a weak D match, TRBD1 (6 bases). Germline CDR1 SQVTM, CDR2 ANQGSEA. This CDR3 comprises 14 residues. The germline V and J ends were trimmed by 5 bases and 5 bases, with 16 bases remaining between them.

The chain recombines TRBV6-5 with TRBJ1-2; no reliable D call. CDR3 size: 14 residues. CDR1 MNHEY and CDR2 SVGAGI come from the germline V gene. Trimming cost V 2 bases and J 4 bases, with 11 bases left between them. In DNA, the CDR3 is TGTGCCAGCAGTTACCTCCGGAGTGGCTATGGCTACACCTTC. Its protein product is CASSYLRSGYGYTF.

The V and J genes are TRBV9 and TRBJ1-4; D is possibly TRBD1 (6 bases). CDR1 is SGDLS, CDR2 YYNGEE, per germline. V shed 0 bases and J shed 10 bases, with 13 bases lying between them. The CDR3 covers 14 residues. The CDR3, as DNA: TGTGCCAGCAGCGTAGGAACAGGGATTGGAAAACTGTTTTTT. Residues: CASSVGTGIGKLFF. The whole variable domain, remainder taken from reference TRBV9 and TRBJ1-4, is DSGVTQTPKHLITATGQRVTLRCSPRSGDLSVYWYQQSLDQGLQFLIQYYNGEERAKGNILERFSAQQFPDLHSELNLSSLELGDSALYFCASSVGTGIGKLFFGSGTQLSVL.

The rearrangement joins TRBV29-1 to TRBJ1-2; no definite D call. V was pared by 3 bases and J by 4 bases, with 12 bases between. Looked up from germline, CDR1 is SQVTM and CDR2 is ANQGSEA. The CDR3 covers 13 residues. CDR3 loop: CSVDLAEAYGYTF. CDR3 bases: TGCAGCGTTGATCTTGCGGAGGCCTATGGCTACACCTTC.

The chain is built from TRBV6-5 and TRBJ1-2; weak D call: TRBD1 (5 bases). CDR1 and CDR2 (germline): MNHEY, SVGAGI. Between the trimmed V and J ends, which lost 6 bases and 7 bases, there was a span of 15 bases. The CDR3 length is 13 residues. Here the CDR3 reads CASSLGVGRGYTF. CDR3 bases: TGTGCCAGCAGCTTAGGGGTTGGTCGTGGCTACACCTTC.

The rearrangement joins TRBV25-1 to TRBJ2-5; 10 bases are shared with TRBD1. Trimming cost V 3 bases and J 5 bases; bases outside gene matches: 6. Per the germline V gene, CDR1 is MGHDK and CDR2 is SYGVNS. This CDR3 is 15 amino acids long. CDR3 residues: CASSDPGQGYETQYF. The CDR3 region has the DNA TGTGCCAGCAGTGACCCGGGACAGGGGTACGAGACCCAGTACTTC. The variable domain in full, completed from reference TRBV25-1 and TRBJ2-5, reads EADIYQTPRYLVIGTGKKITLECSQTMGHDKMYWYQQDPGMELHLIHYSYGVNSTEKGDLSSESTVSRIRTEHFPLTLESARPSHTSQYLCASSDPGQGYETQYFGPGTRLLVL.

This clone has just a few counts. The gene calls are TRBV6-6 and TRBJ1-5; TRBD1 agrees at 11 bases. CDR1 and CDR2 (germline): MNHNY, SVGAGI (reference sequence). Trimming removed 10 bases from V and 4 bases from J; junction bases left unmatched: 12. This CDR3 is 16 amino acids long. CDR3 region: CATGQGASSRNQPQHF. The CDR3 DNA follows: TGTGCCACTGGACAGGGGGCTTCGAGCCGAAATCAGCCCCAGCATTTT.

The CDR3 sequence is CASSGDSNQPQHF. The CDR3 DNA reads TGCGCCAGCTCGGGAGATAGCAATCAGCCCCAGCATTTT. The chain joins TRBV5-1 to TRBJ1-5, with D unresolved. Germline assignment: CDR1 SGHRS and CDR2 YFSETQ. V was clipped by 7 bases and J by 0 bases, with 8 bases between them. There are 13 residues in the CDR3.

The J gene is TRBJ2-5, the V gene TRBV9, with D uncertain. CDR3 length: 13 residues. Trimming removed 0 bases at V and 3 bases at J, with 6 bases between. Germline lookup yields CDR1 SGDLS and CDR2 YYNGEE. The CDR3 DNA reads TGTGCCAGCAGCGTAGACAACGAAGAGACCCAGTACTTC. Translated: CASSVDNEETQYF.

V and J are TRBV28 and TRBJ2-3; the match to TRBD2 covers 7 bases. The ends lost 4 bases at V and 7 bases at J; junction bases unmatched: 11. This CDR3 spans 15 amino acids. Germline values: CDR1 MDHEN, CDR2 SYDVKM. CDR3 amino acids: CASSSEGVGGNTQYF. In DNA, the CDR3 is TGTGCCAGCAGTTCTGAGGGTGTGGGGGGGAATACGCAGTATTTT.

CDR3 bases: TGTGCCAGCAGCGTAGAGGGGCCCTCTGGAAACACCATATATTTT. Translated: CASSVEGPSGNTIYF. V gene TRBV9 combines with J gene TRBJ1-3; TRBD1 might be the D (5 bases). The CDR3 is made up of 15 amino acids. Trimming took 0 bases from V and 0 from J, leaving 7 bases between them. Germline CDR1 and CDR2: SGDLS and YYNGEE.

This clone was observed once. The rearrangement links TRBV29-1 to TRBJ2-7, with 10 bases matching TRBD1. In germline, CDR1 is SQVTM, CDR2 ANQGSEA. V lost 6 bases and J lost 5; bases outside the gene matches: 4. This CDR3 comprises 12 residues. CDR3 DNA: TGCAGCGTCGGACAGGGGGGTAACGAGCAGTACTTC. Translated, it gives CSVGQGGNEQYF.

This chain connects TRBV7-3 to TRBJ2-1; TRBD2 matches 9 bases. V shed 3 bases, J shed 5 bases, and the junction held 2 bases outside the gene matches. The germline gives CDR1 SGHTA, CDR2 FQGTGA. This CDR3 has 14 residues. Here the CDR3 DNA reads TGTGCCAGCAGCTTCGCTAGCGGGAACAATGAGCAGTTCTTC. Translated: CASSFASGNNEQFF.

This clone showed up just a few times. In this CDR3 the conserved last residue, phenylalanine or tryptophan, is missing, so a read error is likely. The rearrangement links TRBV29-1 to TRBJ2-2, with D uncertain. V lost 6 bases to trimming and J lost 4 bases, with 9 bases between them. The CDR3 extends over 12 amino acids. Germline-derived CDR1 and CDR2 are SQVTM and ANQGSEA. The CDR3 DNA sequence: TGCAGCGTAGTCTTGATCACCGGGGAGCTGTTTCTT. Translated: CSVVLITGELFL.